Shown below are 10 T cell receptor beta chains from a single sample sequenced in a study of shared clonotypes between healthy human individuals. Method: immunoSEQ multiplex PCR; TCRdb's copy keeps in-frame clones and lacks some. The sample holds some 1,600,000 clones, 95% to 99% seen once. The specimen was naive CD4+ T cells sorted from blood. Subset given: CD45RA+ positively selected. Receptors were obtained from a man younger than 45 in good health.

A word on this clone: Other DNA sequences of this sample code for an identical CDR3. V is TRBV5-4 and J is TRBJ1-5, with D perhaps TRBD1 (5 bases). Trimming removed 4 bases at V and 0 bases at J, with 11 bases between. This CDR3 is built from 15 residues. Germline assignment: CDR1 SGHNT and CDR2 YYREEE (reference sequence). CDR3: CASSLGGVSNQPQHF. Written as DNA, the CDR3 is TGTGCCAGCAGCCTCGGGGGGGTTAGCAATCAGCCCCAGCATTTT.

V usage is TRBV5-8 and J usage is TRBJ2-2; D unclear. This CDR3 comprises 13 residues. Germline assignment: CDR1 SGHTS and CDR2 YDEGEE. V lost 4 bases to trimming and J lost 7 bases, with 11 bases between them. The CDR3 coding sequence is TGTGCCAGCAGCCCCGCTTGGCGCGGGGAGCTGTTTTTT. Its translation is CASSPAWRGELFF.

This chain connects TRBV5-1 to TRBJ2-7; D is possibly TRBD1 (5 bases). Germline loops: CDR1 SGHRS, CDR2 YFSETQ. This CDR3 has 14 residues. V was cut by 4 bases and J by 2 bases, with 13 bases left in between. The CDR3: CASSQGMVPYEQYF. The CDR3 region has the DNA TGCGCCAGCAGCCAGGGTATGGTACCCTACGAGCAGTACTTC.

This chain joins TRBV28 and TRBJ2-7, with D perhaps being TRBD1 or TRBD2 (5 bases each). V was trimmed by 10 bases and J by 7 bases, leaving 17 bases between them. CDR1 is MDHEN, CDR2 SYDVKM, per germline. The CDR3 runs to 12 residues. CDR3 region: CATQTAWGEQYF. CDR3 DNA sequence: TGTGCCACGCAGACGGCCTGGGGGGAGCAGTACTTC. Using reference TRBV28 and TRBJ2-7 for the parts outside the CDR3, the full variable domain is DVKVTQSSRYLVKRTGEKVFLECVQDMDHENMFWYRQDPGLGLRLIYFSYDVKMKEKGDIPEGYSVSREKKERFSLILESASTNQTSMYLCATQTAWGEQYFGPGTRLTVT.

The chain is built from TRBV5-1 and TRBJ2-2; 7 bases map to TRBD1. The V gene's germline CDR1 is SGHRS and CDR2 YFSETQ. CDR3 length: 13 residues. The J segment lost 6 bases and the V segment lost 4 bases, leaving 3 bases of the junction unmatched. The CDR3 sequence is CASSQQGSGELFF. As DNA, the CDR3 is TGCGCCAGCAGCCAACAGGGGTCCGGGGAGCTGTTTTTT.

The chain is built from TRBV6-1 and TRBJ2-1; the D is unclear. From germline, CDR1 is MNHNS and CDR2 SASEGT. The V and J ends lost 6 bases and 4 bases respectively, with 16 bases between them. The CDR3 length is 15 residues. CDR3: CASRRPTSPYNEQFF. CDR3 DNA: TGTGCCAGCAGGAGACCCACCAGCCCTTACAATGAGCAGTTCTTC.

The V and J genes are TRBV7-3 and TRBJ2-6; 7 bases agree with TRBD1. Germline V gene lookup returns CDR1 SGHTA and CDR2 FQGTGA. Unmatched junction bases numbered 8, after V lost 3 bases and J lost 0 bases. This CDR3 spans 18 amino acids. The CDR3 region is CASSFFRRGSSGANVLTF. The CDR3 DNA follows: TGTGCCAGCAGCTTCTTCCGCAGGGGGAGCTCTGGGGCCAACGTCCTGACTTTC.

Notes on this clone: Relative to the germline gene, one junction end is altered; a read error may explain this. The chain joins TRBV6-5 to TRBJ2-7; 8 bases are a match to TRBD1. Germline assignment: CDR1 MNHEY and CDR2 SVGAGI. This CDR3 spans 12 amino acids. The chain's CDR3 is CAAGQGSNEQYF. CDR3 coding DNA: TGTGCCGCCGGACAGGGCTCCAACGAGCAGTACTTC.

The chain combines TRBV5-1 with TRBJ2-7; 7 nucleotides agree with TRBD1. CDR3 size: 14 residues. The V gene's germline CDR1 is SGHRS and CDR2 YFSETQ. V trimming: 4 bases; J trimming: 5 bases; junction bases outside the gene matches: 9. The CDR3 coding sequence is TGCGCCAGCAGCAGACCGACAGGGTTCAACGAGCAGTACTTC. Its translation is CASSRPTGFNEQYF. Looking up the rest from reference TRBV5-1 and TRBJ2-7 gives the full variable domain: KAGVTQTPRYLIKTRGQQVTLSCSPISGHRSVSWYQQTPGQGLQFLFEYFSETQRNKGNFPGRFSGRQFSNSRSEMNVSTLELGDSALYLCASSRPTGFNEQYFGPGTRLTVT.

This sequence joins TRBV28 and TRBJ2-7, with TRBD1 matching over 7 bases. The CDR3 is made up of 14 amino acids. V dropped 5 bases and J dropped 2; count of bases not matched to a gene: 6. Germline V gene sequence: CDR1 MDHEN, CDR2 SYDVKM. The CDR3 sequence is CASSTTGPTYEQYF. CDR3 DNA sequence: TGTGCCAGCAGTACGACAGGGCCGACCTACGAGCAGTACTTC. The full variable domain, in which reference TRBV28 and TRBJ2-7 provide the parts outside the CDR3, is DVKVTQSSRYLVKRTGEKVFLECVQDMDHENMFWYRQDPGLGLRLIYFSYDVKMKEKGDIPEGYSVSREKKERFSLILESASTNQTSMYLCASSTTGPTYEQYFGPGTRLTVT.